This TCR beta chain emerged from a study of patients and donors after allogeneic stem cell transplantation. The CDR3 is made up of 12 amino acids. The V gene's germline CDR1 is SQVTM and CDR2 ANQGSEA. V was pared by 5 bases and J by 3 bases, with 3 bases of the junction left unmatched. This clonotype showed up many times. TCRdb fed the RT-PCR reads into MiXCR, producing one record per CDR3 protein. This repertoire shows hundreds of thousands of distinct CDR3 sequences, under 20% found once; its top ten account for 6.5% to 7.5%. V and J are TRBV29-1 and TRBJ1-1, with 7 bases fitting TRBD1. The sequencing sample was made of blood, either unsorted or a sorted T cell fraction (not recorded which). The clonotype comes from a human donor who was either an allogeneic HSCT recipient or a stem cell or donor lymphocyte infusion donor (not recorded which). It is not recorded whose cells these are; they may come from a transplant donor. CDR3 coding DNA: TGCAGCGTTTCCAGGGGGGACACTGAAGCTTTCTTT. This sequence encodes CSVSRGDTEAFF.